A single sample is the source of the 4 T cell receptor beta chains below, sequenced in a study of T cells in Graves' hyperthyroidism and ophthalmopathy. Amplified TCR beta CDR3 regions derived from RNA transcripts. Initially, a first-round RT-PCR of the TCR CDR3 employed the HTBI primer set. TCRdb passed the multiplex PCR reads through MiXCR, listing each CDR3 protein once. The data hold approximately 410,000 distinct CDR3 sequences, with about 15% observed a single time. Material: blood. The receptors come from a young man with Graves' ophthalmopathy.

Concerning this clonotype itself: The junction departs from the called germline gene at one end, perhaps through a read error. V usage is TRBV12-3 or TRBV12-4 and J usage is TRBJ1-1; no reliable D call. This CDR3 is 17 amino acids long. The CDR3 DNA reads as TGCGCCAGCAGTCTGGGTATCGGTGGGCCGGTGAACACTGAAGCTTTCTTT. Translated: CASSLGIGGPVNTEAFF.

This clonotype was observed at least ten times. The rearrangement uses TRBV5-1 and TRBJ2-7; the match to TRBD2 covers 7 bases. The germline gives CDR1 SGHRS, CDR2 YFSETQ. Unmatched junction bases numbered 8, after V lost 0 bases and J lost 5 bases. The CDR3 spans 15 residues. CDR3 region: CASSLGSGEGDEQYF. CDR3 DNA sequence: TGCGCCAGCAGCTTGGGCAGCGGGGAGGGCGACGAGCAGTACTTC.

This clonotype occurred many times. This chain joins TRBV11-3 and TRBJ1-2; the match to TRBD1 covers 10 bases. In germline, CDR1 is SGHNT, CDR2 YENEEA. Germline trimming cut 4 bases from V and 4 bases from J; bases unmatched to any gene: 9. The CDR3 covers 16 residues. The CDR3 nucleotides are TGTGCCAGCAGCTGGCGAGGACAGGGGGACCCCTATGGCTACACCTTC. It yields the protein CASSWRGQGDPYGYTF.

This clonotype was seen a handful of times. V and J are TRBV9 and TRBJ2-5; the D is unclear. The V gene lost 0 bases and the J gene lost 5 bases, with 11 bases spanning the gap. Germline V gene data show CDR1 as SGDLS and CDR2 as YYNGEE. CDR3 length equals 14 residues. The CDR3 spells CASSVEPGVETQYF. The CDR3 DNA sequence: TGTGCCAGCAGCGTAGAACCTGGGGTGGAGACCCAGTACTTC.